This entry concerns a single T cell receptor beta chain. Antigen unknown. The entry originates in a study of cytomegalovirus exposure and HLA in healthy donors. Notes on the study in general: What a later analysis showed was that several of the most significant clusters appeared linked to common viral pathogens. The only immune exposure information that was available was CMV serostatus. Cytomegalovirus association was assigned to under 200 TCR beta chains.

CDR1 and CDR2 from the germline V gene are LGHNA and YNFKEQ. With 1 base removed from V and 1 base from J, the gap between germline ends came to 19 bases. This CDR3 spans 18 amino acids. The primer mix had 60 Vbeta and 13 Jbeta primers. Some clones are missing from TCRdb's copy, which holds only in-frame ones; the method was immunoSEQ multiplex PCR. Here the sample spans 280,000 or so clones, 70% to 90% being singletons. What was sequenced was PBMCs. The gene calls are TRBV4-2 and TRBJ1-1; tentatively, D is TRBD1 (6 bases). The sequence derives from a woman aged 18-29 years in good health and CMV-seronegative. CDR3 amino acids: CASSQGVIGAGENTEAFF. CDR3 nucleotide sequence: TGTGCCAGCAGCCAAGGCGTAATTGGGGCAGGGGAGAACACTGAAGCTTTCTTT.